This TCR beta chain was sequenced in a study of blood T cell repertoires in COVID-19. Study background: Whether acute or convalescent, the COVID-19 samples came from the United States, Italy and Spain.

TCRdb's copy holds only in-frame clones and misses some; the assay was immunoSEQ multiplex PCR. The profile shows about 71,000 clones, around 84% of them singletons. CDR1 is SGDLS and CDR2 is YYNGEE in the germline V gene. Trimming removed 3 bases from V and 8 bases from J, with 11 bases in between. CDR3 length equals 13 residues. This chain uses TRBV9 with TRBJ1-4; D possibly corresponds to TRBD1 (5 bases). The receptor comes from a man between 50 and 59 years old with active COVID-19. The material sequenced was peripheral blood. CDR3 amino acids: CASSAAGGEKLFF. CDR3 bases: TGTGCCAGCAGCGCCGCCGGGGGAGAAAAACTGTTTTTT.